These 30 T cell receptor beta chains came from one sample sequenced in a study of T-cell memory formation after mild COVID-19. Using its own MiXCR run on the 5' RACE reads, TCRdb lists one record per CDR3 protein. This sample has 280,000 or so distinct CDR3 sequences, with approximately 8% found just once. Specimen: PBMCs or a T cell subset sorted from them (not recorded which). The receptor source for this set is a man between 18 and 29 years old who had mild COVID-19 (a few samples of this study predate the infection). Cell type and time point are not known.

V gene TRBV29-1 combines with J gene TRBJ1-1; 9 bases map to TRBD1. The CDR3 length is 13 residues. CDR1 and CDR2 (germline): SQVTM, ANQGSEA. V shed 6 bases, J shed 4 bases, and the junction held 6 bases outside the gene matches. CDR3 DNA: TGCAGCGTCGCACAGGGGGCGCGCACTGAAGCTTTCTTT. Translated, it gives CSVAQGARTEAFF.

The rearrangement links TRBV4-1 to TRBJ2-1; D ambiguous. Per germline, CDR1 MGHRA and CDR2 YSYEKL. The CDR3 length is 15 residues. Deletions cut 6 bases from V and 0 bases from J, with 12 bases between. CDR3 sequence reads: CASRGRDSSYNEQFF. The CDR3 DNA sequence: TGCGCCAGCAGAGGAAGGGATAGCTCCTACAATGAGCAGTTCTTC.

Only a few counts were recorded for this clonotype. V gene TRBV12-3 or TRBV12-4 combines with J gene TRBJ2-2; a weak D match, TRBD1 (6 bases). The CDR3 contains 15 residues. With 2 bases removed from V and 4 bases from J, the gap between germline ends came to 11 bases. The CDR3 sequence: CASSLSGEGTGELFF. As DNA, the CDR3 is TGTGCCAGCAGTTTATCAGGGGAAGGCACCGGGGAGCTGTTTTTT.

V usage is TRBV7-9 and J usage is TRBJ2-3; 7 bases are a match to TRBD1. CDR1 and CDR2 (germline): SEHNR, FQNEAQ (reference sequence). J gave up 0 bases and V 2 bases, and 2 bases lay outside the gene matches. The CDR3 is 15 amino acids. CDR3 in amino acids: CASSLTTGSTDTQYF. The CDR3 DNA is TGTGCCAGCAGCTTAACGACAGGGAGCACAGATACGCAGTATTTT.

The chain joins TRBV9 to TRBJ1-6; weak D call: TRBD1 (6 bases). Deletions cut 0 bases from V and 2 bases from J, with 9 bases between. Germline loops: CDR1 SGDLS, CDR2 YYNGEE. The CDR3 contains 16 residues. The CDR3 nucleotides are TGTGCCAGCAGCGTAGGGGGGGCAGCCTATAATTCACCCCTCCACTTT. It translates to CASSVGGAAYNSPLHF. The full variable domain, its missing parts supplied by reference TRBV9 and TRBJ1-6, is DSGVTQTPKHLITATGQRVTLRCSPRSGDLSVYWYQQSLDQGLQFLIQYYNGEERAKGNILERFSAQQFPDLHSELNLSSLELGDSALYFCASSVGGAAYNSPLHFGNGTRLTVT.

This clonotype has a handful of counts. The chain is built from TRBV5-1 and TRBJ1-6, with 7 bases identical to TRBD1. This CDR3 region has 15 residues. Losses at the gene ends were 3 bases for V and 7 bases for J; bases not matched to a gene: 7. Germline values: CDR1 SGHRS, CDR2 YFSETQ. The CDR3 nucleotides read TGCGCCAGCAGCTCTCCGGGGGACAGCAATTCACCCCTCCACTTT. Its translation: CASSSPGDSNSPLHF.

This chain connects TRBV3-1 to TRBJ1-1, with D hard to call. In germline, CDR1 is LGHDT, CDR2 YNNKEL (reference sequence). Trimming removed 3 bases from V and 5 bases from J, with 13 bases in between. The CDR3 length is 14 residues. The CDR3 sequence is CASSQGNQGTEAFF. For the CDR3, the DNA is TGTGCCAGCAGCCAGGGGAACCAAGGGACTGAAGCTTTCTTT.

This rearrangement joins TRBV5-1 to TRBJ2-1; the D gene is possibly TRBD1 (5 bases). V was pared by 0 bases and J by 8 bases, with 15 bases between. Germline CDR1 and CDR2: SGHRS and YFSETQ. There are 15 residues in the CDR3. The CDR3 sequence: CASSLDPGSIDEQFF. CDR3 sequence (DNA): TGCGCCAGCAGCTTGGATCCAGGGTCTATCGATGAGCAGTTCTTC.

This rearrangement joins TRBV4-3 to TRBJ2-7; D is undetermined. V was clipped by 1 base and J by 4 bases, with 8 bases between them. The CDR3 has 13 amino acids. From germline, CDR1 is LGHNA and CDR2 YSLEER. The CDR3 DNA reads TGCGCCAGCAGCCAAGTCTTAAATTACGAGCAGTACTTC. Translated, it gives CASSQVLNYEQYF.

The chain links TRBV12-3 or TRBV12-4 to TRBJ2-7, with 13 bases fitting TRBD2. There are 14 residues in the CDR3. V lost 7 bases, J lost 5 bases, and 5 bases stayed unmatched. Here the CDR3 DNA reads TGTGCCAGCACCCGGACTAGCGGGGGTGACGAGCAGTACTTC. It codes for CASTRTSGGDEQYF.

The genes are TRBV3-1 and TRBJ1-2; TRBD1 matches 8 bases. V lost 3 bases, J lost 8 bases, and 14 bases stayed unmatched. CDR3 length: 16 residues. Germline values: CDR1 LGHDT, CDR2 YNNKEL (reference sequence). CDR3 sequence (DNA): TGTGCCAGCAGCCACCCCGACAGGGGCCGGCATCTGGGCTACACCTTC. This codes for CASSHPDRGRHLGYTF.

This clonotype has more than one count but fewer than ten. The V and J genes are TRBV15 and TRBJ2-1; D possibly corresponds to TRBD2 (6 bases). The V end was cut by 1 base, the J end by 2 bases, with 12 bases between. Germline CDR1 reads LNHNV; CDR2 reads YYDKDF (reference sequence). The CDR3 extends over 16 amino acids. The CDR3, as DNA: TGTGCCACCAGCAGAGGGGCGGGGACCACCTACAATGAGCAGTTCTTC. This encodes CATSRGAGTTYNEQFF.

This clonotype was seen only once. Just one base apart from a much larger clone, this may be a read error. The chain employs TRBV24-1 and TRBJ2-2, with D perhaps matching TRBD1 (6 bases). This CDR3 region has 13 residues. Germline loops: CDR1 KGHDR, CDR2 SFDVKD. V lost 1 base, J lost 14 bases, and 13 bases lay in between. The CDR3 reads CATSDLQGVDLFF. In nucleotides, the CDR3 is TGTGCCACCAGTGATTTACAGGGTGTGGATCTGTTTTTT.

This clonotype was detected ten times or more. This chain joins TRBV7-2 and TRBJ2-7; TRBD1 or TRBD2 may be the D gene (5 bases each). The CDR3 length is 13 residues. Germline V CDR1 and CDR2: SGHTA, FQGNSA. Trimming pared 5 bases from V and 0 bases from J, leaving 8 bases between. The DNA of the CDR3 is TGTGCCAGCAGCCCCGGGGCCTCCTACGAGCAGTACTTC. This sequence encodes CASSPGASYEQYF. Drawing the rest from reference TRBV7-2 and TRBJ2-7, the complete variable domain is GAGVSQSPSNKVTEKGKDVELRCDPISGHTALYWYRQSLGQGLEFLIYFQGNSAPDKSGLPSDRFSAERTGGSVSTLTIQRTQQEDSAVYLCASSPGASYEQYFGPGTRLTVT.

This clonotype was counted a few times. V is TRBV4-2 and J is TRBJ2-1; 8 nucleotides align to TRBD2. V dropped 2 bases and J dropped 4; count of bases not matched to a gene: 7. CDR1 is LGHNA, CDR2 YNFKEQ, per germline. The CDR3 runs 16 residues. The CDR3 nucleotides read TGTGCCAGCAGCCAACGTGAGCGGGGGTCTTACAATGAGCAGTTCTTC. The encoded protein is CASSQRERGSYNEQFF.

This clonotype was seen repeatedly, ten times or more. This chain's CDR3 is CASSPWLNTEAFF. The CDR3, as DNA: TGTGCCAGCAGCCCCTGGCTGAACACTGAAGCTTTCTTT. The chain joins TRBV7-9 to TRBJ1-1; D is uncertain. Germline lookup yields CDR1 SEHNR and CDR2 FQNEAQ (reference sequence). Trimming took 5 bases from V and 0 from J, leaving 7 bases between them. CDR3 length equals 13 residues. Full variable domain (rest looked up from reference TRBV7-9 and TRBJ1-1): DTGVSQNPRHKITKRGQNVTFRCDPISEHNRLYWYRQTLGQGPEFLTYFQNEAQLEKSRLLSDRFSAERPKGSFSTLEIQRTEQGDSAMYLCASSPWLNTEAFFGQGTRLTVV.

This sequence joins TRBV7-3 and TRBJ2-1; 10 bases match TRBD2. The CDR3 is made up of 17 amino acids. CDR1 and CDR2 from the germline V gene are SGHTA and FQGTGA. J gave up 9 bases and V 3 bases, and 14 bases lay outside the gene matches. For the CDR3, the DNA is TGTGCCAGCAGCTTTAGCGCTCGGTCTAGCGGGGGTCCTGAGCAGTTCTTC. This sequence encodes CASSFSARSSGGPEQFF.

CDR3 DNA: TGTGCCAGCAGTGCTAGCGACCAAACCGGGGAGCTGTTTTTT. Amino acids: CASSASDQTGELFF. The chain links TRBV6-5 to TRBJ2-2; a possible D gene is TRBD2 (6 bases). The CDR3 runs to 14 residues. V was pared by 5 bases and J by 5 bases, with 12 bases between. CDR1 MNHEY and CDR2 SVGAGI come from the germline V gene.

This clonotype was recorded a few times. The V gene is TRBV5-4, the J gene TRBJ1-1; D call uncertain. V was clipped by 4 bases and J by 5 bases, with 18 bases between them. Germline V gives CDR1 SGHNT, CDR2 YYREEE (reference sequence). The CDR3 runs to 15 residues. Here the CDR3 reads CASSPPGEVRTEAFF. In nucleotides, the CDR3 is TGTGCCAGCAGCCCCCCCGGAGAGGTTAGGACTGAAGCTTTCTTT.

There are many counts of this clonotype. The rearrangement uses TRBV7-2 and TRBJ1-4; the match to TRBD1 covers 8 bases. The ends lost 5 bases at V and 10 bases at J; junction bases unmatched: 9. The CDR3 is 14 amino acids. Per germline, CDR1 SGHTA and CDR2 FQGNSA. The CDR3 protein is CASSRTGISPKLFF. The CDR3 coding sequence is TGTGCCAGCAGCCGGACAGGGATTTCCCCAAAACTGTTTTTT.

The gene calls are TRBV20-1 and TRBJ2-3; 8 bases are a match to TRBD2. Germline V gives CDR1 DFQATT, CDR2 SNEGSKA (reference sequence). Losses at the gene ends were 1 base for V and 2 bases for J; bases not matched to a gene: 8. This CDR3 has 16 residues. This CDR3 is CSARVHILADTDTQYF. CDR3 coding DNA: TGCAGTGCTAGAGTCCATATACTAGCGGACACAGATACGCAGTATTTT.

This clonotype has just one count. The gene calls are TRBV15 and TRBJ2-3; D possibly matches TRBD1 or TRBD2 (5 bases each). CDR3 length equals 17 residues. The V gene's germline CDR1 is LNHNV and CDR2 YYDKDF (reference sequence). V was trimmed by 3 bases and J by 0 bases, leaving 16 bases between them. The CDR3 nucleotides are TGTGCCACCAGCAGCGGGGCATGCTACCGTAGCACAGATACGCAGTATTTT. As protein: CATSSGACYRSTDTQYF.

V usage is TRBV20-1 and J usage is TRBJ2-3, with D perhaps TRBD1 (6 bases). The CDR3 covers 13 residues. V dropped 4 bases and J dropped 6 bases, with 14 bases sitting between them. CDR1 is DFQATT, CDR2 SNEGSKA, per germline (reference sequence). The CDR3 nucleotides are TGCAGTGCTAAATGGGTGGGGGCGGATACGCAGTATTTT. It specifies CSAKWVGADTQYF.

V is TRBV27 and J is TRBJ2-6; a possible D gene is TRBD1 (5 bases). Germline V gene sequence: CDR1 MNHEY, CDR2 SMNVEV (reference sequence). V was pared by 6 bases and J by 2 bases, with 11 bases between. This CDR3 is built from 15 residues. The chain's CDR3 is CASSRQRAGANVLTF. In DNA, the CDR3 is TGTGCCAGCAGCCGACAGAGAGCTGGGGCCAACGTCCTGACTTTC. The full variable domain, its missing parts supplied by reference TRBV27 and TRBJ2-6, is EAQVTQNPRYLITVTGKKLTVTCSQNMNHEYMSWYRQDPGLGLRQIYYSMNVEVTDKGDVPEGYKVSRKEKRNFPLILESPSPNQTSLYFCASSRQRAGANVLTFGAGSRLTVL.

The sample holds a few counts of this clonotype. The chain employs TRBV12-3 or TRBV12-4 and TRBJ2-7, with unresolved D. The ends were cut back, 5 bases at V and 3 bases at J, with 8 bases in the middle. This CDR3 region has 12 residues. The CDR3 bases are TGTGCCAGCAGTCAACCCTACTACGAGCAGTACTTC. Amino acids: CASSQPYYEQYF.

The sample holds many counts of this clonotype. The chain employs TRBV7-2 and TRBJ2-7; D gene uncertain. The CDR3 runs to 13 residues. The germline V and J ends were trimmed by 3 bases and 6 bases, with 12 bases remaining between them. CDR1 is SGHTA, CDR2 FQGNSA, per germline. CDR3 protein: CASSFRLSTEQYF. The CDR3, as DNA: TGTGCCAGCAGCTTCAGGCTTAGTACCGAGCAGTACTTC.

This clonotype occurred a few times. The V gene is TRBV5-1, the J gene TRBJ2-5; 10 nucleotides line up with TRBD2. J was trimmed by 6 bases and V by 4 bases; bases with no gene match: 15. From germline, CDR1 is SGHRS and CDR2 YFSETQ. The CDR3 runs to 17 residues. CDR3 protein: CASSPWISGGAGKTQYF. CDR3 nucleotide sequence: TGCGCCAGCAGCCCATGGATCAGCGGGGGGGCCGGGAAGACCCAGTACTTC.

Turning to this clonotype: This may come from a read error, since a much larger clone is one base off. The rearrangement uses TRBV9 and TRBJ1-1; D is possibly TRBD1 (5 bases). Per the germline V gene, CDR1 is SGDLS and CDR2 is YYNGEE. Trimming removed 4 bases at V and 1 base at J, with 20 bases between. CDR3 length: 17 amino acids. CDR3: CASSPIHQGGWNTEAFF. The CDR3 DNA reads TGTGCCAGCAGCCCCATTCACCAGGGAGGGTGGAACACTGAAGCTTTCTTT.

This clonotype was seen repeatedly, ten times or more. The CDR3: CASSSGSGGTYNEQFF. In DNA form, the CDR3 reads TGTGCCAGCAGCTCAGGTAGCGGGGGGACTTACAATGAGCAGTTCTTC. The chain employs TRBV3-1 and TRBJ2-1; the match to TRBD2 covers 10 bases. V was pared by 5 bases and J by 4 bases, with 8 bases of the junction left unmatched. CDR3 length: 16 residues. CDR1 and CDR2 (germline): LGHDT, YNNKEL (reference sequence).

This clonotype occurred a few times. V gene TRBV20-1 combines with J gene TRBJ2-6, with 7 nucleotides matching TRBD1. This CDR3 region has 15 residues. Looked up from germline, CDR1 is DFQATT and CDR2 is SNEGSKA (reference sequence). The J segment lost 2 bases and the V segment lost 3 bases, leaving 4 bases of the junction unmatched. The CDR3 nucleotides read TGCAGTGCTAGTCCTGACAGGGCTGGGGCCAACGTCCTGACTTTC. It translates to CSASPDRAGANVLTF.